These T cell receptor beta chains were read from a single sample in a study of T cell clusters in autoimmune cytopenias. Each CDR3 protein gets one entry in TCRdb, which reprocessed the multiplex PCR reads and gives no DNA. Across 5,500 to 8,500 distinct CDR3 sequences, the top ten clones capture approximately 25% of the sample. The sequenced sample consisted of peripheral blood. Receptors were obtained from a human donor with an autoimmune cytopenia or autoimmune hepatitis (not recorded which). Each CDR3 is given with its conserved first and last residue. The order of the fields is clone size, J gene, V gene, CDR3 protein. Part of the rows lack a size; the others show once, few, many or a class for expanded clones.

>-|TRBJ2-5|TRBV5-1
CASSDQGVGETQYF
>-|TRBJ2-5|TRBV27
CASSPGTSETQYF
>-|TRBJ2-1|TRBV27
CASRRTPDSLSYNEQFF
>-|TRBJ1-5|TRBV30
CAWSGSNQPQHF
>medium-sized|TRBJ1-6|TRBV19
CASSPYGRNSPLHF
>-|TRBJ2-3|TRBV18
CASSRGAPDPSSTDTQYF
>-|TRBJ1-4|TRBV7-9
CASSFGQMNEKLFF
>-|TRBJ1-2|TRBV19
CASSVNPRDPLGYTF
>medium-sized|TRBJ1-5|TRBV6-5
CASSLDRDQPQHF
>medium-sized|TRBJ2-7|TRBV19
CASSIGQGAYEQYF
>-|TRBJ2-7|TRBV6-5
CASSQGTEETQYF
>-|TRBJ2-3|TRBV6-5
CASSLGPGTVTDTQYF
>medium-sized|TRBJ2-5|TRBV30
CAWSAKTGPLGKTQYF
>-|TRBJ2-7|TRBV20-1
CSARYPGGSGEQYF
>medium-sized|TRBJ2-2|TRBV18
CASSRGQENTGELFF
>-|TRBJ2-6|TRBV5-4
CASSSPPGPPSGANVLTF
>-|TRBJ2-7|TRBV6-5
CASTSDLLYEQYF
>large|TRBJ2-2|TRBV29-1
CSVEGERRSGELFF
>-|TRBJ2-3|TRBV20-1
CSATSLDTQYF
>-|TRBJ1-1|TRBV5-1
CASSLFSFATGGSAFF
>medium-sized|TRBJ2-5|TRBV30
CASNTGNWETQYF
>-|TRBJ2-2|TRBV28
CASSSASGGVNTGELFF
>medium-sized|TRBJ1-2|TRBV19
CASSFYGPNYGYTF